One and the same sample provided the 2 T cell receptor beta chains below, sequenced in a study of regulatory T cells in long-lasting Graves disease. The time point denotes: persistent/refractory GD, antithyroid drugs over 5 years with positive TRAb. With RNA extracted from PBMCs as input, the TCR library was made. To make TCR beta libraries, researchers used iRepertoire HTBI primers and Arm-PCR of CDR3 regions. TCRdb re-called the multiplex PCR reads through MiXCR, storing one row per CDR3 protein. The sample holds around 430,000 distinct CDR3 sequences, under 25% seen once. Sequences were derived from peripheral blood mononuclear cells (PBMCs), sampled when the disease was refractory, from a patient treated with antithyroid drugs. Receptors were obtained from a female donor with Graves disease.

This clonotype appeared a few times. No conserved phenylalanine or tryptophan is present at the end of the CDR3, so a read error is the likely explanation. This rearrangement joins TRBV28 to TRBJ1-1; 7 nucleotides line up with TRBD1. From germline, CDR1 is MDHEN and CDR2 SYDVKM. CDR3 length: 16 residues. V was clipped by 3 bases and J by 6 bases; unmatched bases: 13. The CDR3 loop is CASSFTHDRASPEAFS. CDR3 DNA: TGTGCCAGCAGTTTCACTCATGACAGGGCTTCCCCTGAAGCTTTCTCT.

The CDR3 region has the DNA TGTGCCAGCAGACCCGGGACAGGGAAAGGCTACACCTTC. Translation: CASRPGTGKGYTF. The gene calls are TRBV2 and TRBJ1-2; 9 bases are a match to TRBD1. Germline lookup yields CDR1 SNHLY and CDR2 FYNNEI. The CDR3 is 13 amino acids. Trimming took 6 bases from V and 8 from J; bases not matched to a gene: 7.